These T cell receptor beta chains were read from a single sample in a study of cytomegalovirus exposure and HLA in healthy donors. Produced via immunoSEQ multiplex PCR; TCRdb's table is partial and in-frame only. The sample consists of over 95,000 clones, 65% to 85% of them appearing once. Sequenced sample: PBMCs. These receptors originate from a young woman in good health and CMV-seronegative. The conserved cysteine and the conserved F or W are not part of the CDR3 here.

TRBV2 ASSEGGSRYEQY
TRBV4-2 ASSQDPTVSGNTIY
TRBV30 AGGQMAEAF
TRBV7-9 ASSLAELASTDTQY
TRBV7-2 ASSSYEGGTPEAF
TRBV6-5 ASTQYPGNTIY
TRBV6-1 ASRASGSRDTQY
TRBV29-1 SVEASGLPYEQY
TRBV9 ASSVEDGLNQPQH
TRBV5-6 ASSLGSLEAYEQY
TRBV19 ASSFLMASNEQF
TRBV2 ASSEGLGGGKYNEQF
TRBV5-1 ASSLAGNTEAF